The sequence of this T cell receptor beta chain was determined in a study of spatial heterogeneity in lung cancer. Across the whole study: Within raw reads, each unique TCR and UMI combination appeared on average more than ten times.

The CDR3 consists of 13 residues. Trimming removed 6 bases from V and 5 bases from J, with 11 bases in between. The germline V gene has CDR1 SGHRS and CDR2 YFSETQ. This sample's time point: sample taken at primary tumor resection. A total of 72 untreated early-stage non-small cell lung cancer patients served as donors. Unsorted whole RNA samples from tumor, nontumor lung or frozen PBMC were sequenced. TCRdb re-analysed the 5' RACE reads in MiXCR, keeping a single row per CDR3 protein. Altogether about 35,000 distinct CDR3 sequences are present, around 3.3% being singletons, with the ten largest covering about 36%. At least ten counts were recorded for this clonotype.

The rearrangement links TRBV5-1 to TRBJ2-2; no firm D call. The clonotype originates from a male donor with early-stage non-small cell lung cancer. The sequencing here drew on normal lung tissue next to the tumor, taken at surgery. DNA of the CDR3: TGCGCCAGCACCCCTTTACAGACCGGGGAGCTGTTTTTT. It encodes CASTPLQTGELFF.